These 17 T cell receptor beta chains share one sample of origin, sequenced in a study of blood T cell repertoires in COVID-19. Profiling relied on immunoSEQ multiplex PCR, and the TCRdb table lists in-frame clones only, not all of them. Here the sample spans more than 350,000 clones, around nine tenths being singletons. Sequenced sample: PBMCs or T cells enriched from blood (not recorded which). These receptors were collected from a woman aged 18-29 years who had been exposed to COVID-19.

The V gene is TRBV6-5, the J gene TRBJ1-2; D is perhaps TRBD1 (5 bases). Trimming left V 6 bases short and J 4 bases short, with 15 bases between. The CDR3 is made up of 14 amino acids. The germline V gene encodes CDR1 MNHEY and CDR2 SVGAGI. Written as DNA, the CDR3 is TGTGCCAGCAGGTCACCTGGACAATTCTATGGCTACACCTTC. Protein: CASRSPGQFYGYTF.

The rearrangement uses TRBV28 and TRBJ2-7; a possible D gene is TRBD2 (6 bases). The CDR3 covers 14 residues. Germline assignment: CDR1 MDHEN and CDR2 SYDVKM. V gave up 6 bases and J gave up 2 bases, with 14 bases separating them. The CDR3 loop is CASSRLTGAYEQYF. The CDR3 DNA reads TGTGCCAGCAGCAGACTGACGGGAGCCTACGAGCAGTACTTC.

The chain carries TRBV28 and TRBJ2-7; 7 bases are a match to TRBD1. V was pared by 7 bases and J by 6 bases, with 12 bases of the junction left unmatched. This CDR3 has 14 residues. Germline CDR1 and CDR2: MDHEN and SYDVKM. The CDR3, as DNA: TGTGCCAGCACTTACCCCCAGACAGGGAGCGAGCAGTACTTC. Its protein is CASTYPQTGSEQYF.

V is TRBV3-1 (or the pseudogene TRBV3-2) and J is TRBJ1-4; a weak D match, TRBD1 (5 bases). V dropped 1 base and J dropped 9 bases, with 15 bases sitting between them. The CDR3 extends over 15 amino acids. CDR1 and CDR2 from the germline V gene are LGHDT and YNNKEL (reference sequence). CDR3 coding DNA: TGTGCCAGCAGCCAAGGGGCAGGGTTAGGGAAAAAACTGTTTTTT. Translated: CASSQGAGLGKKLFF.

This clone was detected a few times. This rearrangement joins TRBV5-8 to TRBJ1-1; 7 nucleotides match TRBD1. The CDR3 is 15 residues long. The V gene end was trimmed by 5 bases and the J gene end by 0 bases; junction bases not matched to a gene: 7. Germline-derived CDR1 and CDR2 are SGHTS and YDEGEE. Here the CDR3 DNA reads TGTGCCAGCAGGTCTGGACAGGAAATGAACACTGAAGCTTTCTTT. This codes for CASRSGQEMNTEAFF.

The chain carries TRBV28 and TRBJ1-1; D ambiguous. The germline V and J ends were trimmed by 3 bases and 1 base, with 12 bases remaining between them. This CDR3 region has 15 residues. Looked up from germline, CDR1 is MDHEN and CDR2 is SYDVKM. CDR3 in DNA: TGTGCCAGCAGTTTGTTACACCGATCGAACACTGAAGCTTTCTTT. Translated, it gives CASSLLHRSNTEAFF.

This clone was seen just once. The rearrangement uses TRBV7-9 and TRBJ1-2, with D unresolved. The germline V gene encodes CDR1 SEHNR and CDR2 FQNEAQ (reference sequence). V was pared by 8 bases and J by 4 bases, with 20 bases between. The CDR3 extends over 15 amino acids. The CDR3 DNA follows: TGTGCCAGCGGGGAACTACGGGGAGGCAGCTATGGCTACACCTTC. Its translation is CASGELRGGSYGYTF.

The chain has TRBV29-1 and TRBJ1-1; 8 bases fit TRBD1. Germline values: CDR1 SQVTM, CDR2 ANQGSEA. CDR3 length: 11 amino acids. Germline trimming cut 6 bases from V and 7 bases from J; bases unmatched to any gene: 4. The CDR3 reads CSVSGTGEAFF. The DNA for the CDR3 is TGCAGCGTCTCCGGGACAGGTGAAGCTTTCTTT. Using reference TRBV29-1 and TRBJ1-1 for the parts outside the CDR3, the full variable domain is SAVISQKPSRDICQRGTSLTIQCQVDSQVTMMFWYRQQPGQSLTLIATANQGSEATYESGFVIDKFPISRPNLTFSTLTVSNMSPEDSSIYLCSVSGTGEAFFGQGTRLTVV.

This chain connects TRBV7-8 to TRBJ1-2, with D uncertain. The V and J ends lost 5 bases and 2 bases respectively, with 21 bases between them. Germline V gene data show CDR1 as SGHVS and CDR2 as FQNEAQ. CDR3 length: 17 residues. The CDR3 is CASSPPGSLPTNYGYTF. DNA of the CDR3: TGTGCCAGCAGCCCCCCGGGATCTCTCCCAACGAACTATGGCTACACCTTC.

V is TRBV18 and J is TRBJ2-3; TRBD1 matches 10 bases. J was trimmed by 5 bases and V by 4 bases; bases with no gene match: 3. The CDR3 totals 14 residues. Germline loops: CDR1 KGHSH, CDR2 LQKENI. This CDR3 reads CASSLGQGGDTQYF. Here the CDR3 DNA reads TGTGCCAGCTCACTTGGACAGGGGGGAGATACGCAGTATTTT.

This clone was observed once. The chain employs TRBV5-1 and TRBJ2-1; possibly TRBD2 for D (5 bases). This CDR3 spans 14 amino acids. Germline CDR1 and CDR2: SGHRS and YFSETQ. V was pared by 5 bases and J by 7 bases, with 16 bases between. The CDR3 loop is CASRIGGRDNEQFF. DNA of the CDR3: TGCGCCAGCAGGATTGGCGGACGGGATAATGAGCAGTTCTTC. The full variable domain, with the rest looked up from reference TRBV5-1 and TRBJ2-1, is KAGVTQTPRYLIKTRGQQVTLSCSPISGHRSVSWYQQTPGQGLQFLFEYFSETQRNKGNFPGRFSGRQFSNSRSEMNVSTLELGDSALYLCASRIGGRDNEQFFGPGTRLTVL.

This rearrangement joins TRBV4-1 to TRBJ1-1; no clear D. Germline values: CDR1 MGHRA, CDR2 YSYEKL. The CDR3 is 15 amino acids. Trimming removed 1 base from V and 2 bases from J, with 11 bases in between. The CDR3 protein is CASSQVGSANTEAFF. The CDR3 DNA sequence: TGCGCCAGCAGCCAAGTCGGGTCGGCCAACACTGAAGCTTTCTTT.

This clone was observed once. The chain recombines TRBV18 with TRBJ1-1; a possible D gene is TRBD1 (5 bases). V was trimmed by 1 base and J by 4 bases, leaving 13 bases between them. The germline gives CDR1 KGHSH, CDR2 LQKENI. The CDR3 loop spans 15 amino acids. The CDR3 bases are TGTGCCAGCTCACCACAGTCAGGGCCCAGCACTGAAGCTTTCTTT. Encoded protein: CASSPQSGPSTEAFF.

The chain joins TRBV16 to TRBJ1-4; D remains unclear. The CDR3 runs 16 residues. The V and J ends lost 0 bases and 1 base respectively, with 9 bases between them. Germline lookup yields CDR1 KGHSY and CDR2 FQNENV. The CDR3 nucleotides are TGTGCCAGCAGCCAATCATCGGGGATAACTAATGAAAAACTGTTTTTT. As protein: CASSQSSGITNEKLFF.

The chain employs TRBV5-1 and TRBJ1-4, with D possibly TRBD1 on 5 matching bases. Per the germline V gene, CDR1 is SGHRS and CDR2 is YFSETQ. V lost 10 bases and J lost 6, with 13 bases in between. CDR3 length: 12 amino acids. CDR3 in amino acids: CASQGLDEKLFF. In DNA, the CDR3 is TGCGCCTCGCAGGGACTAGATGAAAAACTGTTTTTT. Looking up the rest from reference TRBV5-1 and TRBJ1-4 gives the full variable domain: KAGVTQTPRYLIKTRGQQVTLSCSPISGHRSVSWYQQTPGQGLQFLFEYFSETQRNKGNFPGRFSGRQFSNSRSEMNVSTLELGDSALYLCASQGLDEKLFFGSGTQLSVL.

V usage is TRBV5-6 and J usage is TRBJ1-1, with TRBD1 matching 8 bases. The junction had 6 bases not matched to a gene; V was cut back by 4 bases and J by 1 base. The CDR3 runs to 15 residues. Germline CDR1 reads SGHDT; CDR2 reads YYEEEE. The CDR3 loop is CASSRVGTGNTEAFF. For the CDR3, the DNA is TGTGCCAGCAGCCGCGTGGGGACAGGGAACACTGAAGCTTTCTTT.

The V gene is TRBV5-1, the J gene TRBJ1-2, with D possibly TRBD1 on 5 matching bases. The V gene lost 0 bases and the J gene lost 0 bases, with 12 bases spanning the gap. The CDR3 covers 16 residues. Germline-derived CDR1 and CDR2 are SGHRS and YFSETQ. The DNA for the CDR3 is TGCGCCAGCAGCTTGGGTCTTGACAGAACTAACTATGGCTACACCTTC. Translating gives CASSLGLDRTNYGYTF.